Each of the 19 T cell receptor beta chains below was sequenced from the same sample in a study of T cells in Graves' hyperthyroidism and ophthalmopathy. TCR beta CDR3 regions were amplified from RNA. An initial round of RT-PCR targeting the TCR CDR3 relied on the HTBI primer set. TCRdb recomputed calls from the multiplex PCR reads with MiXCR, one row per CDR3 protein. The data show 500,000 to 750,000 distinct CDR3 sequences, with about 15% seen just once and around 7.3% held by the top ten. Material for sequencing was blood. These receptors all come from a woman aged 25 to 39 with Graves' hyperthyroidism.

The CDR3 DNA reads as TGTGCCAGCAGTGTTGGGAAGTATGAGCAGTTCTTC. Translated: CASSVGKYEQFF. V and J are TRBV2 and TRBJ2-1; D gene uncertain. Per the germline V gene, CDR1 is SNHLY and CDR2 is FYNNEI. This CDR3 spans 12 amino acids. Trimming removed 4 bases at V and 8 bases at J, with 9 bases between.

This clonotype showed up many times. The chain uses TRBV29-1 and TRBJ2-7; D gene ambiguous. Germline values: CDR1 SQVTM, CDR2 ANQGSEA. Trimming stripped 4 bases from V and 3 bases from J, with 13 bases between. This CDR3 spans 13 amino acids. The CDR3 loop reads CSVGGGPIYEQYF. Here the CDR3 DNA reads TGCAGCGTTGGCGGCGGACCAATCTACGAGCAGTACTTC.

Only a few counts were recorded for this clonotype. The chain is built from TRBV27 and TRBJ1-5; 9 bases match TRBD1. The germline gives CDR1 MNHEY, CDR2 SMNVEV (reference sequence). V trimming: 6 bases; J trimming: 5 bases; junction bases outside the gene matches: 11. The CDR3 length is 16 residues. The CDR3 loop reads CASRPQRGQGYQPQHF. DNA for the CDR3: TGTGCCAGCAGACCCCAAAGGGGACAGGGTTATCAGCCCCAGCATTTT.

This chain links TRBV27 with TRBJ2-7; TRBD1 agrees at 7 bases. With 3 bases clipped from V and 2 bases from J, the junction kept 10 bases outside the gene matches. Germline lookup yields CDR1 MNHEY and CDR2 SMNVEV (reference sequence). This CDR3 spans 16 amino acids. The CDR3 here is CASSFSPPGQTYEQYF. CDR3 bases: TGTGCCAGCAGTTTCTCACCTCCGGGACAGACCTACGAGCAGTACTTC.

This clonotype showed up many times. CDR3 in DNA: TGTGCCAGCATTTTAGCGCGACGGGGGGATACGCAGTATTTT. Translation: CASILARRGDTQYF. V is TRBV2 and J is TRBJ2-3; D might be TRBD2 (6 bases). CDR1 is SNHLY and CDR2 is FYNNEI in the germline V gene. This CDR3 contains 14 residues. V lost 7 bases, J lost 6 bases, and 17 bases lay in between.

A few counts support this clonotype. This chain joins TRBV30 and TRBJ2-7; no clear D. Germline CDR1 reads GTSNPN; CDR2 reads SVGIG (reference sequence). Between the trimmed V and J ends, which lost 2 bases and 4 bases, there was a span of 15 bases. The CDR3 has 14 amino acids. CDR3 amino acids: CAWSSGQAQYEQYF. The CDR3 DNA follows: TGTGCCTGGAGTTCCGGCCAGGCCCAATACGAGCAGTACTTC.

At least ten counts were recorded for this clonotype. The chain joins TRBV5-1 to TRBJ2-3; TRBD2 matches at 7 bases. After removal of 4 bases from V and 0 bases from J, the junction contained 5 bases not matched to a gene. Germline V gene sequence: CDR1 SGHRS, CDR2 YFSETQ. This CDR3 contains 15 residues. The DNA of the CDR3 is TGCGCCAGCAGCACCAGCGGGATTAGCACAGATACGCAGTATTTT. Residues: CASSTSGISTDTQYF.

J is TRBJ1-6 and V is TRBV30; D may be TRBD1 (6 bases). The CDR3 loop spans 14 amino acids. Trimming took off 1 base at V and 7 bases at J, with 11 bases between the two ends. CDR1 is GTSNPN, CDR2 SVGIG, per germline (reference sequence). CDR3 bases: TGTGCCTGGAGTGGTAGGCAGGGGAATTCACCCCTCCACTTT. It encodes CAWSGRQGNSPLHF. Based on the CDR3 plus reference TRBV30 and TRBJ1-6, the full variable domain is SQTIHQWPATLVQPVGSPLSLECTVEGTSNPNLYWYRQAAGRGLQLLFYSVGIGQISSEVPQNLSASRPQDRQFILSSKKLLLSDSGFYLCAWSGRQGNSPLHFGNGTRLTVT.

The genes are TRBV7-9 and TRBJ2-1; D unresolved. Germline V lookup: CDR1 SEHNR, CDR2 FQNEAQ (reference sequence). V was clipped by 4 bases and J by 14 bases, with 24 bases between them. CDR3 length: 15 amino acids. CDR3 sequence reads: CASSSATIRLSQEFF. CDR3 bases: TGTGCCAGCAGCTCAGCTACCATACGACTTAGTCAGGAGTTCTTC.

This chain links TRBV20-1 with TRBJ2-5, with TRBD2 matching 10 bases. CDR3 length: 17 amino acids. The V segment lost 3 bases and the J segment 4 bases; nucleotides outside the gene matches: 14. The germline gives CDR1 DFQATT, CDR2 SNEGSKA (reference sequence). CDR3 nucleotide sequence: TGCAGTGCTAGCCCCTACTGGGGAACTAGCGGGACAGAGACCCAGTACTTC. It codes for CSASPYWGTSGTETQYF.

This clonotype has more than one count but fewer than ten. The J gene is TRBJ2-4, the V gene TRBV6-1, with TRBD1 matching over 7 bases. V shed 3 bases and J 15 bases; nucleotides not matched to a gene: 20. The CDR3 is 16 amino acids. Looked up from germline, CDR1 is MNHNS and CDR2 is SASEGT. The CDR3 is CASSESHIDRVRRRYF. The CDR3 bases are TGTGCCAGCAGTGAGAGCCACATCGACAGGGTCCGTCGGAGGTACTTC.

CDR3 DNA sequence: TGTGCCAGCAGTTACTCCCTGCTAGGACAATTGAACACTGAAGCTTTCTTT. Amino acid sequence: CASSYSLLGQLNTEAFF. The chain combines TRBV6-5 with TRBJ1-1, with D perhaps TRBD1 (5 bases). CDR3 length equals 17 residues. V gave up 0 bases and J gave up 0 bases, with 14 bases separating them. The V gene's germline CDR1 is MNHEY and CDR2 SVGAGI.

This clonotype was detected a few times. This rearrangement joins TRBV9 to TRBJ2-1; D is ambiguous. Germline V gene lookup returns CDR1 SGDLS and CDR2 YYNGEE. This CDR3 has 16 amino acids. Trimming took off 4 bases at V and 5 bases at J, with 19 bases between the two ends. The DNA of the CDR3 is TGTGCCAGCAGCCCAGACCTCGGGCCAGTAAACAATGAGCAGTTCTTC. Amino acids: CASSPDLGPVNNEQFF.

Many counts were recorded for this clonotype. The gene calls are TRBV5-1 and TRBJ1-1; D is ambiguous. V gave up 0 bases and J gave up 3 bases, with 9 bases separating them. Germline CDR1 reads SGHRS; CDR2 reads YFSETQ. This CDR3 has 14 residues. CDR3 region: CASSLEGFYTEAFF. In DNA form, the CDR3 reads TGCGCCAGCAGCTTGGAGGGCTTTTACACTGAAGCTTTCTTT.

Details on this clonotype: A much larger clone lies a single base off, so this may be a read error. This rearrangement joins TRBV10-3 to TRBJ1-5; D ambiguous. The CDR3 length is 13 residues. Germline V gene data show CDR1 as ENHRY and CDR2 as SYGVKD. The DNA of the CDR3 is TGTGCCATCAGTCCCGACATCGGTCAGCTCCAGCATTTT. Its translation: CAISPDIGQLQHF.

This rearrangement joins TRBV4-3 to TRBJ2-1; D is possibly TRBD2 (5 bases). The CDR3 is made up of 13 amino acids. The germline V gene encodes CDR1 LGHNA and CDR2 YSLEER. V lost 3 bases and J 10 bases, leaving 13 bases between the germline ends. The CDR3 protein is CASSHIGGGEQFF. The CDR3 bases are TGCGCCAGCAGCCACATTGGAGGTGGAGAGCAGTTCTTC.

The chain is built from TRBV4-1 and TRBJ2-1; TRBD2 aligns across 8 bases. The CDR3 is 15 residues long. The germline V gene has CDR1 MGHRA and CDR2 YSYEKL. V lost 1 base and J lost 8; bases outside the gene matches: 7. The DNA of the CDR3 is TGCGCCAGCAGCCAAGTACTAGCGGCTAGGGATGAGCAGTTCTTC. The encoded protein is CASSQVLAARDEQFF.

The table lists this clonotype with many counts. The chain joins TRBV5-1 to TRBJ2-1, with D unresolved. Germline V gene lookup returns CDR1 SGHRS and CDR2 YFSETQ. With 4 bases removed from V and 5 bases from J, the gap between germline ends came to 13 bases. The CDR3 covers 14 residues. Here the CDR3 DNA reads TGCGCCAGCAGCCCCGGCGGCCGGGACAATGAGCAGTTCTTC. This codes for CASSPGGRDNEQFF.

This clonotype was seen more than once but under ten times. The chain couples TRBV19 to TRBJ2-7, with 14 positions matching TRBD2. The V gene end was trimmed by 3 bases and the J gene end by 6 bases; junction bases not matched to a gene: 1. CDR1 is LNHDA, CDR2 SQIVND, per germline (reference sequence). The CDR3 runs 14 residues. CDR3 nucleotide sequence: TGTGCCAGTAGTATGGGGACTAGCGGGAGCGAGCAGTACTTC. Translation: CASSMGTSGSEQYF.